This is a list of T cell receptor beta chains from one sample in a study of STAT5B mutations in CD4+ large granular lymphocyte leukemia. The protocol was immunoSEQ multiplex PCR, while the TCRdb copy is restricted to in-frame clones and leaves out a portion. The table includes over a thousand clones, 80% detected once. Sequencing input: PBMCs. Receptors originate from a man in his sixties or seventies with CD4+ T-cell large granular lymphocyte leukemia. Both conserved end residues are part of each CDR3. The D gene is left open where the match is weak. Clone size appears in some rows only: once, few, many, or a class for an expanded clone.

.	TRBV5-4	TRBJ2-5	.	TGTGCCAGCAGCTTGGATAGAAGGGTTCAAGAGACCCAGTACTTC	CASSLDRRVQETQYF
.	TRBV7-2	TRBJ1-5	few	TGTGCCAGCAGCTCGACGGTAGGGACGGCCAATCAGCCCCAGCATTTT	CASSSTVGTANQPQHF
.	TRBV5-1	TRBJ1-1	few	TGCGCCAGCAGCATTCAGGGGCCAACTGAAGCTTTCTTT	CASSIQGPTEAFF
TRBD1	TRBV5-8	TRBJ2-5	.	TGTGCCAGCAGCTTGGCGGGACAGGGAGAGACCCAGTACTTC	CASSLAGQGETQYF
TRBD1	TRBV5-1	TRBJ1-6	.	TGCGCCAGCAGCTTGGACACAGGGGGGTTTAATTCACCCCTCCACTTT	CASSLDTGGFNSPLHF
TRBD1	TRBV18	TRBJ2-5	.	TGTGCCAGCTCACCATCGACAGGGGATCATGAGACCCAGTACTTC	CASSPSTGDHETQYF
TRBD2	TRBV9	TRBJ2-2	.	TGTGCCAGCAGTAGGACTAGCGGGGGGACGAACACCGGGGAGCTGTTTTTT	CASSRTSGGTNTGELFF
TRBD1	TRBV5-6	TRBJ2-5	.	TGTGCCAGCTGCAGGGGGCCGGGGGAGACCCAGTACTTC	CASCRGPGETQYF
.	TRBV5-1	TRBJ1-3	.	TGCGCCAGCAGCTTGGATTCGGGGAGCATCACCATATATTTT	CASSLDSGSITIYF
TRBD1	TRBV13	TRBJ2-4	.	TGTGCCAGCAGCTTATTAGGGACAGCCGTAGCCAAAAACATTCAGTACTTC	CASSLLGTAVAKNIQYF
TRBD1	TRBV29-1	TRBJ1-6	.	TGCAGCGTAACACTGAAAGACAGGGGAGTCAATTCACCCCTCCACTTT	CSVTLKDRGVNSPLHF
.	TRBV28	TRBJ1-1	.	TGTGCCAGCAGTTCCCCCGGGGGCGCCACTGAAGCTTTCTTT	CASSSPGGATEAFF
TRBD1	TRBV19	TRBJ1-2	.	TGTGCCAGTAGTATCCCTTGGGACAGGGCCGGTGGCTACACCTTC	CASSIPWDRAGGYTF
.	TRBV4-1	TRBJ1-2	.	TGCGCCAGCAGCCAAGATCGGACAGCTTCTAACTATGGCTACACCTTC	CASSQDRTASNYGYTF
.	TRBV11-2	TRBJ2-3	few	TGTGCCAGCAGCTTAGATCAGGGAGATACGCAGTATTTT	CASSLDQGDTQYF
.	TRBV5-1	TRBJ1-4	.	TGCGCCAGCAGCCTTTATACGGGTGGTAATGAAAAACTGTTTTTT	CASSLYTGGNEKLFF
TRBD2	TRBV30	TRBJ2-3	.	TGTGCCTGGAGGGAAGGGACTAGCGGGAGATCAGATACGCAGTATTTT	CAWREGTSGRSDTQYF
TRBD1	TRBV7-9	TRBJ1-2	.	TGTGCCAGCAGCCGTCCGGGACAGGGGGCGGGCTATGGCTACACCTTC	CASSRPGQGAGYGYTF
.	TRBV4-3	TRBJ1-3	once	TGCGCCAGCAGCCAAGATACCAAATCTGGAAACACCATATATTTT	CASSQDTKSGNTIYF
.	TRBV19	TRBJ2-7	.	TGTGCCAGTAGTCCCCTCCGGGACGGTCCCAGCTCCTACGAGCAGTACTTC	CASSPLRDGPSSYEQYF
.	TRBV7-2	TRBJ2-3	.	TGTGCCAGCAGCCCGAGGTCTGGGACAGATACGCAGTATTTT	CASSPRSGTDTQYF
.	TRBV30	TRBJ2-7	.	TGTGCCTGGAGTGTCACAGGGATTGTGTACGAGCAGTACTTC	CAWSVTGIVYEQYF
TRBD1	TRBV4-2	TRBJ2-2	.	TGTGCCAGCAGCCCCCGGACAGGGAACACCGGGGAGCTGTTTTTT	CASSPRTGNTGELFF
.	TRBV6-5	TRBJ2-5	.	TGTGCCAGCAGTTGGTCGACAGGCCGAGGGGAGACCCAGTACTTC	CASSWSTGRGETQYF
.	TRBV27	TRBJ1-5	once	TGTGCCAGCAGTTTCTCGCCGTCCGGGGGAACTCAGCCCCAGCATTTT	CASSFSPSGGTQPQHF
.	TRBV11-2	TRBJ2-6	.	TGTGCCAGCGCCCCCATTTCTGGGGCCAACGTCCTGACTTTC	CASAPISGANVLTF
.	TRBV10-2	TRBJ1-2	.	TGCGCCAGCAGTGACCGCGGGAATACTAACTATGGCTACACCTTC	CASSDRGNTNYGYTF
TRBD1	TRBV27	TRBJ1-1	.	TGTGCCAGCAGTCCTATCGACAGGGGAGGGACTGAAGCTTTCTTT	CASSPIDRGGTEAFF
TRBD1	TRBV28	TRBJ2-7	.	TGTGCCAGCAGTTTGAATCTCCACAGGGGGCTCGCCCACGAGCAGTACTTC	CASSLNLHRGLAHEQYF
.	TRBV5-1	TRBJ2-3	.	TGCGCCAGCAGCTTGGCGTGGTCAGGGCCAACAGATACGCAGTATTTT	CASSLAWSGPTDTQYF
TRBD2	TRBV7-2	TRBJ2-3	.	TGTGCCAGCAGCCCTCGGACTAGCGGGCGCACAGATACGCAGTATTTT	CASSPRTSGRTDTQYF
TRBD2	TRBV10-1	TRBJ2-3	.	TGCGCCAGCAGTGAGACGGGACTAGGAGCAGATACGCAGTATTTT	CASSETGLGADTQYF
.	TRBV19	TRBJ1-1	.	TGTGCCAGTAGTCTCAGCCTCTCAGGTCGGGCCGCTCCCGAAGCTTTCTTT	CASSLSLSGRAAPEAFF
TRBD2	TRBV5-1	TRBJ2-4	once	TGCGCCAGCAGCCAAGGGACTAGCGGGGGCCAGGGAATTCAGTACTTC	CASSQGTSGGQGIQYF
TRBD2	TRBV15	TRBJ2-5	.	TGTGCCACCAGCAGAGACCCGGGGGGGAGGAGAGAGACCCAGTACTTC	CATSRDPGGRRETQYF
.	TRBV11-2	TRBJ2-3	.	TGTGCCAGTCAAGGTGGGCCACCGGGAGATACGCAGTATTTT	CASQGGPPGDTQYF
.	TRBV9	TRBJ2-2	.	TGTGCCAGCAGCTCATTGGGCAGATCGAACACCGGGGAGCTGTTTTTT	CASSSLGRSNTGELFF
.	TRBV28	TRBJ1-3	.	TGTGGAACTACGGCCTTCTCTGGAAACACCATATATTTT	CGTTAFSGNTIYF
.	TRBV19	TRBJ2-2	.	TGTGCCAGTAGGACCCAGACGAACACCGGGGAGCTGTTTTTT	CASRTQTNTGELFF
.	TRBV6-5	TRBJ2-5	.	TGTGCCAGCAGCCCCTACAAGGGCCAAGAGACCCAGTACTTC	CASSPYKGQETQYF
TRBD1	TRBV7-3	TRBJ2-7	.	TGTGCCAGCAGCTTCACAGGGGACTACGAGCAGTACTTC	CASSFTGDYEQYF
TRBD1	TRBV6-1	TRBJ1-5	.	TGTGCCAGCAGAGTAAGACTAGGACAGGTCCAGCCCCAGCATTTT	CASRVRLGQVQPQHF
TRBD2	TRBV28	TRBJ2-3	.	TGTGCCAGCAGTTTGAGGGGACGGGGGGCAGATACGCAGTATTTT	CASSLRGRGADTQYF
.	TRBV27	TRBJ2-5	.	TGTGCCAGCAGTCCTACTGGCGGGGAGGAGGAGACCCAGTACTTC	CASSPTGGEEETQYF
.	TRBV4-1	TRBJ1-5	.	TGCGCCAGCAGCCAAGAAGAGGGGCCAGGGCTTCAGCCCCAGCATTTT	CASSQEEGPGLQPQHF
TRBD2	TRBV28	TRBJ2-3	.	TGTGCCAGCAGTTATTCCCTGGGACTAGCGGGGGGGCCTGTGGAAGATACGCAGTATTTT	CASSYSLGLAGGPVEDTQYF
.	TRBV28	TRBJ2-2	.	TGTGCCAGTCTCCCTTTCCGGGGCACCGGGGAGCTGTTTTTT	CASLPFRGTGELFF